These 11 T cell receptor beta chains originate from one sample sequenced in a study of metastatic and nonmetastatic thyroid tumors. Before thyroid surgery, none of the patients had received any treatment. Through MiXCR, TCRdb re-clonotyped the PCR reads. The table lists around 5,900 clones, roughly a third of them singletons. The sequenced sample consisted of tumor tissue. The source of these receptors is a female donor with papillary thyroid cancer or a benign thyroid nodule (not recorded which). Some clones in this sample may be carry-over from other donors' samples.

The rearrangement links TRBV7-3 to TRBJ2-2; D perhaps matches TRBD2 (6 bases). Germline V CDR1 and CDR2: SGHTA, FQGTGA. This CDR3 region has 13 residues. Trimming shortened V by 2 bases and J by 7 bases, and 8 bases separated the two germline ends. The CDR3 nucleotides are TGTGCCAGCAGCTTAGGGCGGGGCGGGGAGCTGTTTTTT. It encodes CASSLGRGGELFF.

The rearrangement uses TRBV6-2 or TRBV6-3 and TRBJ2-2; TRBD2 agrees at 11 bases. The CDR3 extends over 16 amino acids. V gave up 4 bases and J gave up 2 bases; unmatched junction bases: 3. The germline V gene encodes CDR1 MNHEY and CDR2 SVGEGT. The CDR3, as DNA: TGTGCCAGCAGTTTAACTAGCGGGAGAAACACCGGGGAGCTGTTTTTT. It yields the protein CASSLTSGRNTGELFF.

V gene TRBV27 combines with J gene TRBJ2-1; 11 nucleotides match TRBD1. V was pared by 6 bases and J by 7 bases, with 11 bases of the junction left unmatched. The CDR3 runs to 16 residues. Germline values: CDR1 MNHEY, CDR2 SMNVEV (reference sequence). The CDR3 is CASSFSGGQGGNEQFF. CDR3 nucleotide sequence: TGTGCCAGCAGCTTTTCCGGGGGACAGGGGGGGAATGAGCAGTTCTTC.

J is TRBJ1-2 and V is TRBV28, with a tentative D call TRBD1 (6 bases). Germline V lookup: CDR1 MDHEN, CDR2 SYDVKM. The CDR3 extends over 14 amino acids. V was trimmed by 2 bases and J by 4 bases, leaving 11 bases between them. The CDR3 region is CASSLRRGLYGYTF. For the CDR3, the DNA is TGTGCCAGCAGTTTACGTCGGGGGCTCTATGGCTACACCTTC.

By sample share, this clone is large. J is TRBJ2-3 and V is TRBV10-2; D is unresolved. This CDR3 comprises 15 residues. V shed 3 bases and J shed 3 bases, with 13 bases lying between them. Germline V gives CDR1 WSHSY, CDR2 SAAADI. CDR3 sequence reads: CASSERSRPTDTQYF. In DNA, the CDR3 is TGCGCCAGCAGTGAAAGGAGCCGCCCTACAGATACGCAGTATTTT.

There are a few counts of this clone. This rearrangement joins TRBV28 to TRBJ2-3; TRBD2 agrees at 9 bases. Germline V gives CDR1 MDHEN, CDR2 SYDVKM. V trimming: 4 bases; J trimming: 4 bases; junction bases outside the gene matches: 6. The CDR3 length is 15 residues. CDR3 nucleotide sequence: TGTGCCAGCAGTTCTATAGCGGGAGCCGCAGATACGCAGTATTTT. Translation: CASSSIAGAADTQYF.

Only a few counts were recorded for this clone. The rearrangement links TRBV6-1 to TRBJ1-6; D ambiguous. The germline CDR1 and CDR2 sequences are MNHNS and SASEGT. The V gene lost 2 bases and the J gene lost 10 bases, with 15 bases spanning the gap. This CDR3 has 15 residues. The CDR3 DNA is TGTGCCAGCAGTGAAATAATTAGGTTGGACTCACCCCTCCACTTT. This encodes CASSEIIRLDSPLHF.

The CDR3 reads CASSYYSGPTHEQYF. CDR3 nucleotide sequence: TGTGCCAGCAGTTACTATTCTGGACCAACCCACGAGCAGTACTTC. This chain uses TRBV6-2 or TRBV6-3 with TRBJ2-7; D remains unclear. Germline-derived CDR1 and CDR2 are MNHEY and SVGEGT. V was trimmed by 1 base and J by 5 bases, leaving 15 bases between them. This CDR3 contains 15 residues.

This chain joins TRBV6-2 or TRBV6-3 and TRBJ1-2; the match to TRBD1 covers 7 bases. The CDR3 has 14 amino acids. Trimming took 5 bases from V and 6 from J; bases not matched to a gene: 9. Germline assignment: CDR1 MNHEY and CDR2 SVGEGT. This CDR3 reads CASSPTGENHGYTF. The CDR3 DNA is TGTGCCAGCAGTCCCACAGGGGAGAACCATGGCTACACCTTC.

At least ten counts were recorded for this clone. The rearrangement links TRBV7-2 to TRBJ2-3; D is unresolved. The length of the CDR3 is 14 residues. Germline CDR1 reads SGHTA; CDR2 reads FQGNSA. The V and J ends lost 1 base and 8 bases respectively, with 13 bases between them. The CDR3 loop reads CASSLGARSGTQYF. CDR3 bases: TGTGCCAGCAGCTTAGGGGCCAGATCGGGTACGCAGTATTTT.

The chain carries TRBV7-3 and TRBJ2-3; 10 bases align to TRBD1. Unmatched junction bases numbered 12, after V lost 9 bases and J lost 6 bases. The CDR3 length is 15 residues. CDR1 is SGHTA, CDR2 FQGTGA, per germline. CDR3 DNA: TGTGCCAGTTCATGGGACAGGGGAGTAAAGGATACGCAGTATTTT. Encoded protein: CASSWDRGVKDTQYF.